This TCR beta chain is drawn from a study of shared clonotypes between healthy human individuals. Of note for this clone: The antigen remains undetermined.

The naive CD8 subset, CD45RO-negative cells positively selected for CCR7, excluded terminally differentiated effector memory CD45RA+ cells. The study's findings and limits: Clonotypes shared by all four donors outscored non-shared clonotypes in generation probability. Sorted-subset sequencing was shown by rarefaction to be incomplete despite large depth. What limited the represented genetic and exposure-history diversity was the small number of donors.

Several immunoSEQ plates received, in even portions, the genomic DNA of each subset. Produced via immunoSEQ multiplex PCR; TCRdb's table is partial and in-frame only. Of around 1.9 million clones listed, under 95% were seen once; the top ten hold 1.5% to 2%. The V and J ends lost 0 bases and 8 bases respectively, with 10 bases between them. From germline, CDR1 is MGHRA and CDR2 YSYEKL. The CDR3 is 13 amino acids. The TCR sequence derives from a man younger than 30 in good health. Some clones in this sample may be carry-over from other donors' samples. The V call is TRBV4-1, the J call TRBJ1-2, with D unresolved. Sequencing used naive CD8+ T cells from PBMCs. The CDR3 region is CASSQEEFSGYTF. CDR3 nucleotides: TGCGCCAGCAGCCAAGAGGAGTTCAGCGGCTACACCTTC.